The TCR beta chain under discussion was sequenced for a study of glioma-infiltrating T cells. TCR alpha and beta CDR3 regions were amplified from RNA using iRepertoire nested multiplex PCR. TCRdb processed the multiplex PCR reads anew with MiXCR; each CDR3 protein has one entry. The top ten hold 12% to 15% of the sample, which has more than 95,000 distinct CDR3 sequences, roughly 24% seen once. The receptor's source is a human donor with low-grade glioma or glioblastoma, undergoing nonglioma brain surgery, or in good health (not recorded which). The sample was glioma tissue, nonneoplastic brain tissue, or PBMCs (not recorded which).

CDR3 in amino acids: CSVDGRLSGNTIYF. DNA of the CDR3: TGCAGCGTTGACGGCCGTCTCTCTGGAAACACCATATATTTT. The chain couples TRBV29-1 to TRBJ1-3; D remains unclear. This CDR3 has 14 residues. Germline assignment: CDR1 SQVTM and CDR2 ANQGSEA. The germline V and J ends were trimmed by 3 bases and 0 bases, with 9 bases remaining between them.